The rows below give T cell receptor beta chains drawn from one sample of a study of cytomegalovirus exposure and HLA in healthy donors. Data came from immunoSEQ multiplex PCR; TCRdb stores just in-frame clones and leaves some out. The table shows approximately 150,000 clones, with roughly 73% occurring only once. What was sequenced was PBMCs. Receptors originate from a woman between 18 and 29 years old in good health and CMV-seronegative. CDR3s include the opening cysteine and the closing phenylalanine or tryptophan. The D gene is left open where the match is weak. Some rows have no size entry. The others give once, few or many, or a class for an expanded clone.

CASSLRQGLGYGYTF | TGTGCCAGCAGCCTTCGACAGGGGCTTGGCTATGGCTACACCTTC | TRBJ1-2 | TRBV27 | TRBD1 | NA
CASRASQGAFCNQPQHF | TGTGCCAGCAGAGCGTCGCAGGGGGCGTTTTGCAATCAGCCCCAGCATTTT | TRBJ1-5 | TRBV6-4 | TRBD1 | few
CASSDSMRTYNEQFF | TGTGCCAGCAGTGACAGTATGCGTACCTACAATGAGCAGTTCTTC | TRBJ2-1 | TRBV13 | NA | once
CASSPPQDEKLFF | TGTGCCAGCAGTCCCCCCCAGGATGAAAAACTGTTTTTT | TRBJ1-4 | TRBV28 | NA | NA
CASSLLGESQPQHF | TGTGCCAGCAGCTTACTTGGTGAAAGCCAGCCCCAGCATTTT | TRBJ1-5 | TRBV7-9 | NA | NA
CASSPRGEETQYF | TGTGCCAGCAGCCCACGAGGAGAGGAGACCCAGTACTTC | TRBJ2-5 | TRBV7-2 | NA | few
CASSQGLAGGSYEQYF | TGTGCCAGCAGCCAGGGGCTGGCAGGGGGCTCCTACGAGCAGTACTTC | TRBJ2-7 | TRBV11-3 | TRBD1 | NA
CASSLGGTGGRRVETQYF | TGTGCCAGCAGCTTAGGGGGGACGGGGGGTCGAAGGGTGGAGACCCAGTACTTC | TRBJ2-5 | TRBV5-4 | NA | NA
CASSDRAGASYNEQFF | TGTGCCAGCAGTGACCGGGCGGGAGCAAGCTACAATGAGCAGTTCTTC | TRBJ2-1 | TRBV6-4 | TRBD2 | NA
CASSLRVAGYRNEQFF | TGTGCCAGCAGCTTAAGGGTAGCGGGATATCGCAATGAGCAGTTCTTC | TRBJ2-1 | TRBV7-2 | TRBD2 | NA
CSVPRANYGYTF | TGCAGCGTTCCCCGGGCTAACTATGGCTACACCTTC | TRBJ1-2 | TRBV29-1 | NA | NA
CASSRDSYYEQYF | TGTGCCAGTAGTAGGGACAGTTATTACGAGCAGTACTTC | TRBJ2-7 | TRBV19 | TRBD1 | NA
CASSQRYEQYF | TGTGCCAGCAGCCAGCGTTACGAGCAGTACTTC | TRBJ2-7 | TRBV11-2 | NA | NA
CASSLANSGNTIYF | TGTGCCAGCAGCTTAGCCAACTCTGGAAACACCATATATTTT | TRBJ1-3 | TRBV7-2 | NA | NA
CASSSAGQGRNTEAFF | TGTGCCAGCAGCTCCGCCGGACAGGGGAGGAACACTGAAGCTTTCTTT | TRBJ1-1 | TRBV5-4 | TRBD1 | NA
CASSLRLASFDEQFF | TGTGCCAGCAGCCTGAGACTAGCTTCTTTCGATGAGCAGTTCTTC | TRBJ2-1 | TRBV7-2 | TRBD2 | NA
CASTIQGEGYEQYF | TGTGCCAGCACCATCCAGGGGGAAGGCTACGAGCAGTACTTC | TRBJ2-7 | TRBV5-4 | TRBD1 | NA
CASYSVPGRETQYF | TGTGCCAGCTATAGCGTTCCAGGGAGGGAGACCCAGTACTTC | TRBJ2-5 | TRBV6-4 | NA | NA
CASSQDRGVPETQYF | TGTGCCAGCAGCCAGGACAGGGGAGTCCCAGAGACCCAGTACTTC | TRBJ2-5 | TRBV7-9 | TRBD1 | NA
CASSVSGTGDGYTF | TGTGCCAGCAGTGTATCCGGGACAGGGGATGGCTACACCTTC | TRBJ1-2 | TRBV27 | TRBD1 | few
CASSLLAGGRDEQFF | TGCGCCAGCAGCTTGTTGGCGGGTGGGAGGGATGAGCAGTTCTTC | TRBJ2-1 | TRBV5-1 | TRBD2 | NA
CASSLSGGGYGYTF | TGTGCCAGCAGCTTATCAGGGGGAGGCTATGGCTACACCTTC | TRBJ1-2 | TRBV7-2 | TRBD1 | NA
CASSFLPGVDYTF | TGTGCCAGCAGTTTCCTCCCCGGGGTGGACTACACCTTC | TRBJ1-2 | TRBV28 | NA | NA
CASSFSVSFGNEQFF | TGTGCCAGCAGCTTTAGCGTTAGTTTCGGCAATGAGCAGTTCTTC | TRBJ2-1 | TRBV7-2 | NA | NA
CASSIQASGNTIYF | TGTGCCAGTAGTATTCAGGCCTCTGGAAACACCATATATTTT | TRBJ1-3 | TRBV19 | NA | NA
CASSFGQGDTEAFF | TGTGCCAGCAGCTTTGGACAGGGGGACACTGAAGCTTTCTTT | TRBJ1-1 | TRBV5-4 | TRBD1 | NA
CASSLRQNEKLFF | TGTGCCAGCAGCCTCCGACAGAATGAAAAACTGTTTTTT | TRBJ1-4 | TRBV7-2 | NA | NA
CASSLRTGDYEQYF | TGTGCCAGCTCACTAAGGACAGGAGACTACGAGCAGTACTTC | TRBJ2-7 | TRBV18 | TRBD1 | few
CASSLEPRQVWSEAFF | TGTGCCAGCTCACTAGAACCCCGGCAGGTTTGGTCTGAAGCTTTCTTT | TRBJ1-1 | TRBV18 | NA | NA
CASSQDLAGGPPGGYTF | TGCGCCAGCAGCCAAGATCTGGCGGGCGGCCCCCCTGGAGGCTACACCTTC | TRBJ1-2 | TRBV4-1 | NA | NA
CASSSTSGFETQYF | TGTGCCAGCAGCTCGACTAGCGGATTTGAGACCCAGTACTTC | TRBJ2-5 | TRBV9 | TRBD2 | NA
CASSEWRGHEQYF | TGTGCCAGCAGTGAATGGAGGGGACACGAGCAGTACTTC | TRBJ2-7 | TRBV6-1 | NA | NA
CAWSPGTSSYNEQFF | TGTGCCTGGTCACCGGGGACTAGCTCCTACAATGAGCAGTTCTTC | TRBJ2-1 | TRBV30 | TRBD2 | NA
CASSSDRGRVEKLFF | TGTGCCAGCAGCTCGGACAGGGGGCGGGTTGAAAAACTGTTTTTT | TRBJ1-4 | TRBV7-9 | TRBD1 | NA
CASSSGQNQPQHF | TGCGCCAGCAGCAGCGGACAGAATCAGCCCCAGCATTTT | TRBJ1-5 | TRBV5-1 | NA | once
CASSYRQGYEQYF | TGTGCCAGCAGTTACCGCCAGGGCTACGAGCAGTACTTC | TRBJ2-7 | TRBV6-5 | NA | NA
CASSLEGDNYGYTF | TGCGCCAGCAGCTTGGAGGGGGATAACTATGGCTACACCTTC | TRBJ1-2 | TRBV5-1 | NA | NA
CASRVGTGELFF | TGTGCCAGCAGGGTCGGCACCGGGGAGCTGTTTTTT | TRBJ2-2 | TRBV14 | NA | NA
CASSNLAGEETQYF | TGTGCCAGCAGCAATCTCGCGGGCGAAGAGACCCAGTACTTC | TRBJ2-5 | TRBV28 | NA | NA
CSVAFGAVPMSYTF | TGCAGCGTGGCGTTTGGGGCAGTCCCTATGAGCTACACCTTC | TRBJ1-2 | TRBV29-1 | NA | NA
CASSRTSGGFYEQFF | TGTGCCAGCAGCCGAACTAGCGGGGGGTTTTATGAGCAGTTCTTC | TRBJ2-1 | TRBV7-9 | TRBD2 | NA
CASSFAYPASETQYF | TGTGCCAGCAGCTTCGCCTACCCTGCGTCAGAGACCCAGTACTTC | TRBJ2-5 | TRBV11-2 | NA | NA
CASQTGNTEAFF | TGTGCCAGCCAAACAGGGAACACTGAAGCTTTCTTT | TRBJ1-1 | TRBV6-1 | NA | NA